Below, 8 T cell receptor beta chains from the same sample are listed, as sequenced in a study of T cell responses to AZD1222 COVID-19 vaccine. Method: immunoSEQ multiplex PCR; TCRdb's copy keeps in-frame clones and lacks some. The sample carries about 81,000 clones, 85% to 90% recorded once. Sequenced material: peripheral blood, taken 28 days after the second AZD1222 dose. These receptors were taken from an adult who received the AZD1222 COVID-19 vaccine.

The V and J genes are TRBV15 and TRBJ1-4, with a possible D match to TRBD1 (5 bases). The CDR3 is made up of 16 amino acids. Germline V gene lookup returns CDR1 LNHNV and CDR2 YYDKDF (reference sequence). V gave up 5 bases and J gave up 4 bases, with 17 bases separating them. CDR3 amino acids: CATSEGLVTVNEKLFF. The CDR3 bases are TGTGCCACCAGCGAGGGACTGGTCACGGTTAATGAAAAACTGTTTTTT.

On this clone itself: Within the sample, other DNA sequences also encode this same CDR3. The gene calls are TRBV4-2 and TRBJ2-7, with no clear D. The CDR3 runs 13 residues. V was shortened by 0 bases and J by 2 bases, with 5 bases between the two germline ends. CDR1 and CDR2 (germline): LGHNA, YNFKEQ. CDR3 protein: CASSQEGPYEQYF. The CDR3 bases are TGTGCCAGCAGCCAAGAGGGCCCCTACGAGCAGTACTTC.

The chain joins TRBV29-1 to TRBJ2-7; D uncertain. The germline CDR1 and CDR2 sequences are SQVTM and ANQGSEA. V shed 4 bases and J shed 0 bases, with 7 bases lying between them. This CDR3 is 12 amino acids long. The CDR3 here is CSVGPSSYEQYF. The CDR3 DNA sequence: TGCAGCGTTGGGCCCAGCTCCTACGAGCAGTACTTC.

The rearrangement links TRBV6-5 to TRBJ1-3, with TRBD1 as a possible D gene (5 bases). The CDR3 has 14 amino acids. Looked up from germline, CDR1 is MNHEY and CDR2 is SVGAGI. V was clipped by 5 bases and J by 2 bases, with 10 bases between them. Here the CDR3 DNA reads TGTGCCAGCAGTCGTGCACAGGCTGGAAACACCATATATTTT. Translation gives CASSRAQAGNTIYF.

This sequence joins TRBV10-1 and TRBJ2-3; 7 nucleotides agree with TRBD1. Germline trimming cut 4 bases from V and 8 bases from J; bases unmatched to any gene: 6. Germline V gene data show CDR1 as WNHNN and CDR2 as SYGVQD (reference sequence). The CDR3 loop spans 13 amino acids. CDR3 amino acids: CASSGTGLGTQYF. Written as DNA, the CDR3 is TGCGCCAGCAGTGGGACAGGCCTTGGTACGCAGTATTTT.

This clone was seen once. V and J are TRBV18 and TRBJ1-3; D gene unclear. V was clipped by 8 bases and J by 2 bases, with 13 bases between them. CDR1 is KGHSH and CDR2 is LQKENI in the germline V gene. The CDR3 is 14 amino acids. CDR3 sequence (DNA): TGTGCCAGCCGAGTGGGTGAAACTGGAAACACCATATATTTT. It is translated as CASRVGETGNTIYF.

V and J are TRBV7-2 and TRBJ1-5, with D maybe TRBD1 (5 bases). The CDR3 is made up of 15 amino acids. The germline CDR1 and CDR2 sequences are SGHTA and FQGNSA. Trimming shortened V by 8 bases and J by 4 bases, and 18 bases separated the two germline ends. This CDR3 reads CASRRGREWNQPQHF. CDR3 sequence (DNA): TGTGCCAGCCGGAGGGGCAGGGAGTGGAATCAGCCCCAGCATTTT. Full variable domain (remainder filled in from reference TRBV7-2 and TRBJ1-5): GAGVSQSPSNKVTEKGKDVELRCDPISGHTALYWYRQSLGQGLEFLIYFQGNSAPDKSGLPSDRFSAERTGGSVSTLTIQRTQQEDSAVYLCASRRGREWNQPQHFGDGTRLSIL.

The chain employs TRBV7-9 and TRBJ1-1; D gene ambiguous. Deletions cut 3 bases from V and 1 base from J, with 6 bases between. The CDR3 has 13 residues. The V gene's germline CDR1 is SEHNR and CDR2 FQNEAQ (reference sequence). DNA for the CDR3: TGTGCCAGCAGCTTTTCACAGAACACTGAAGCTTTCTTT. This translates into CASSFSQNTEAFF.